The rows below give T cell receptor beta chains drawn from one sample of a study of breast tumors, draining lymph nodes, adjacent tissues. TCRdb called the multiplex PCR reads again in MiXCR, with one record for every CDR3 protein. The sample gives 170,000 or so distinct CDR3 sequences, 30% to 35% of which show up once; over 3.5% is in the top ten. What was sequenced was axillary lymph node tissue. The receptors derive from a female donor with breast cancer. Some clones in this sample may be carry-over from other donors' samples. CDR3s include the opening cysteine and the closing phenylalanine or tryptophan. Fields, in order: V gene, J gene, CDR3 protein.

TRBV6-6	TRBJ2-2	CASSYWETGELFF
TRBV7-9	TRBJ2-5	CASSWGQGASETQHF
TRBV24-1	TRBJ1-3	CATSCVLGLVSGNTIYF
TRBV5-4	TRBJ1-2	CASSIGGSGTGSGYTF
TRBV29-1	TRBJ2-5	CSVHGSGTGETQYF
TRBV20-1	TRBJ2-1	CSARVGGQGQFF
TRBV18	TRBJ1-3	CASSTMSTGRNTIYF
TRBV24-1	TRBJ1-2	CATSLGYGYTF
TRBV12-5	TRBJ2-3	CASGLVPSGGADTQYF
TRBV29-1	TRBJ1-2	CSHHTVYDYTF
TRBV27	TRBJ1-5	CASSIYNNQPQHF
TRBV24-1	TRBJ2-5	CATSDWQTETQYF
TRBV3-1	TRBJ1-2	CASSPAQAANYGYTF
TRBV20-1	TRBJ2-5	CSASLPGLAGGETQYF
TRBV20-1	TRBJ1-5	CSASGQGNQPQHF
TRBV6-2/TRBV6-3	TRBJ2-6	CASSYDSSAGANVLTF
TRBV20-1	TRBJ1-3	CSARSRISGNTIYF
TRBV7-9	TRBJ1-6	CASSPGPIGYSYNSSLHF
TRBV20-1	TRBJ2-3	CSARGSGGSTPSDTQYF
TRBV7-2	TRBJ2-5	CASSLLGLAGVGEAQYF
TRBV20-1	TRBJ1-6	CSARGQGSSPLHF
TRBV4-1	TRBJ1-2	CASSQERGSGYTF
TRBV7-8	TRBJ2-7	CASSLGIAGVLYEQYF
TRBV6-4	TRBJ2-3	CATRESSGGADTQYF
TRBV2	TRBJ2-5	CASSETGRETQCF
TRBV24-1	TRBJ2-4	CATSDTLAGGPLAKNIQYF
TRBV15	TRBJ1-2	CATSRDRWDLGYTF
TRBV7-2	TRBJ1-2	CASSLDRNTVLSYTF